Shown below are 4 T cell receptor beta chains from a single sample sequenced in a study of T cells in women clearing cervical HPV infection. The assay was immunoSEQ multiplex PCR, and TCRdb's table has in-frame clones only and misses some. This sample's table reports around 38,000 clones. The sample was blood buffy coat. Source of these receptors: a woman between 18 and 69 years old with a cervical HPV16 infection that either progressed to CIN3+ or cleared (not recorded which).

As to this clone: The read ends 3 residues early relative to the CDR3; the germline J gene fills the gap. The V and J genes are TRBV6-1 and TRBJ2-5; D is perhaps TRBD2 (5 bases). Trimming stripped 3 bases from V and 2 bases from J, with 13 bases between. The CDR3 loop spans 15 amino acids. Germline-derived CDR1 and CDR2 are MNHNS and SASEGT. This chain's CDR3 is CASSETGRLQETQYF. The sequenced CDR3 bases are TGTGCCAGCAGTGAGACGGGGAGACTACAAGAGACC.

Comment on this clone: The read terminates 3 residues ahead of where the CDR3 ends, so the germline J gene completes it. The V and J genes are TRBV20-1 and TRBJ1-4, with D perhaps matching TRBD1 (6 bases). V was trimmed by 6 bases and J by 6 bases, leaving 17 bases between them. CDR3 length equals 14 residues. The germline V gene encodes CDR1 DFQATT and CDR2 SNEGSKA (reference sequence). The DNA read from the CDR3 is TGCAGTGCGCCCCCCAGGGGAATGGATGAAAAA. Its translation is CSAPPRGMDEK. Given in full, the CDR3 is CSAPPRGMDEKLFF.

As concerns this clone: The CDR3 end lies 3 residues beyond the end of the read and is filled in from the germline J gene. The rearrangement joins TRBV20-1 to TRBJ1-6; D is unresolved. The ends were cut back, 3 bases at V and 0 bases at J, with 6 bases in the middle. CDR3 length equals 14 residues. Germline values: CDR1 DFQATT, CDR2 SNEGSKA (reference sequence). The CDR3 region is CSARPGSYNSPLHF. CDR3 DNA (partial): TGCAGTGCTAGGCCAGGCTCCTATAATTCACCC.

Concerning this clone: Read coverage stops 3 residues before the CDR3 terminus; the germline J gene supplies the remainder. V gene TRBV7-9 combines with J gene TRBJ1-1; D may be TRBD1 (6 bases). CDR1 is SEHNR, CDR2 FQNEAQ, per germline (reference sequence). The CDR3 totals 13 residues. The CDR3 loop is CASSFSPQGSAFF. Partial CDR3 DNA: TGTGCCAGCAGCTTTAGCCCACAGGGTAGT.